The clone carrying this T cell receptor beta chain was seen only a few times. Its target is unknown. These data belong to a study of human T cells and chemical hapten exposure. Overall study results and limits: With DPC sensitization, TCRs exceeding 1 in 1000 frequency showed no change.

Specified time point: patch test 3, about 24 weeks after DPC sensitization. The treatment is: therapeutic diphenylcyclopropenone sensitization with weekly scalp DPC. TCRdb itself ran the RACE reads through MiXCR, one entry per CDR3 protein. The profile shows some 96,000 distinct CDR3 sequences, 25% to 30% of them singletons. The CDR3 runs to 19 residues. J was trimmed by 0 bases and V by 6 bases; bases with no gene match: 16. The chain combines TRBV12-3 or TRBV12-4 with TRBJ1-5; 8 positions agree with TRBD1. Here the sequenced sample was whole blood, taken in connection with sensitization to the hapten diphenylcyclopropenone (DPC). The clonotype was recovered from a middle-aged man with alopecia areata. Some clones in this sample may be carry-over from other donors' samples. CDR3: CASSPNRGTGRDSNQPQHF. Written as DNA, the CDR3 is TGTGCCAGCAGCCCGAACAGGGGGACAGGTCGGGATAGCAATCAGCCCCAGCATTTT.